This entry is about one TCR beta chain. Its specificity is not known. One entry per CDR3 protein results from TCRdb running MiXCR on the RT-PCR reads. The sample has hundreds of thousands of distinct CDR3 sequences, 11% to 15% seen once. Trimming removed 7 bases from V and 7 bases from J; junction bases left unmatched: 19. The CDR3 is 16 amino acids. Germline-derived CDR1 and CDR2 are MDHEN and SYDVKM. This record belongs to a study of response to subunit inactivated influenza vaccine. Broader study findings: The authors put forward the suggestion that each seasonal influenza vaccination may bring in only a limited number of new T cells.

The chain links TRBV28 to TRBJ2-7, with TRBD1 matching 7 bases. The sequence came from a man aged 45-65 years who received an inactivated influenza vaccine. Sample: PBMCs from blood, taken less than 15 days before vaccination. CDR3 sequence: CASTPRGTAPPPEQYF. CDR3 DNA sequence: TGTGCCAGCACTCCGAGGGGGACAGCCCCCCCCCCTGAGCAGTACTTC. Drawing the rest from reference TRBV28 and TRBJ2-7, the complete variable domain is DVKVTQSSRYLVKRTGEKVFLECVQDMDHENMFWYRQDPGLGLRLIYFSYDVKMKEKGDIPEGYSVSREKKERFSLILESASTNQTSMYLCASTPRGTAPPPEQYFGPGTRLTVT.